These 5 T cell receptor beta chains came from one sample sequenced in a study of blood T cell repertoires in COVID-19. The data were produced by immunoSEQ multiplex PCR, yet TCRdb's version contains in-frame clones alone and is incomplete. The sample shows about 240,000 clones, 85% to 90% of them seen only once. Sequencing was performed on peripheral blood. The source of these receptors is a man aged 60 to 75 with acute or convalescent COVID-19.

The chain has TRBV27 and TRBJ2-5, with D perhaps matching TRBD2 (5 bases). CDR1 and CDR2 from the germline V gene are MNHEY and SMNVEV (reference sequence). The V gene lost 1 base and the J gene lost 4 bases, with 10 bases spanning the gap. This CDR3 has 14 residues. DNA of the CDR3: TGTGCCAGCAGTTTATGGGGAGAGCGAGAGACCCAGTACTTC. Its protein is CASSLWGERETQYF.

The chain employs TRBV5-1 and TRBJ1-1, with 9 positions matching TRBD1. This CDR3 contains 15 residues. With V trimmed by 4 bases and J by 1 base, 5 bases remained unmatched. CDR1 is SGHRS and CDR2 is YFSETQ in the germline V gene. The CDR3 sequence is CASSGQGQGNTEAFF. The CDR3 coding sequence is TGCGCCAGCAGCGGGCAGGGACAGGGGAACACTGAAGCTTTCTTT.

This chain uses TRBV5-1 with TRBJ2-2; 7 nucleotides match TRBD2. The trim removed 1 base at V and 2 bases at J, leaving 5 bases unmatched. CDR1 is SGHRS and CDR2 is YFSETQ in the germline V gene. The CDR3 extends over 16 amino acids. CDR3 in DNA: TGCGCCAGCAGCTTGAGCAGCGGGGCCAACACCGGGGAGCTGTTTTTT. As protein: CASSLSSGANTGELFF.

This rearrangement joins TRBV11-1 to TRBJ2-1; D ambiguous. V shed 4 bases and J shed 3 bases, with 13 bases lying between them. CDR1 is SGHAT and CDR2 is FQDESV in the germline V gene (reference sequence). The CDR3 sequence is 15 residues long. The DNA for the CDR3 is TGTGCCAGCAGCTCTCGCGGAGAACTCTACAATGAGCAGTTCTTC. This gives the protein CASSSRGELYNEQFF.

V usage is TRBV6-2 or TRBV6-3 and J usage is TRBJ1-1; the D gene is possibly TRBD1 (6 bases). This CDR3 spans 16 amino acids. Per the germline V gene, CDR1 is MNHEY and CDR2 is SVGEGT. V dropped 5 bases and J dropped 1 base, with 17 bases sitting between them. The CDR3 region is CASSTQTGGSNTEAFF. As DNA, the CDR3 is TGTGCCAGCAGTACCCAGACAGGCGGTTCGAACACTGAAGCTTTCTTT.